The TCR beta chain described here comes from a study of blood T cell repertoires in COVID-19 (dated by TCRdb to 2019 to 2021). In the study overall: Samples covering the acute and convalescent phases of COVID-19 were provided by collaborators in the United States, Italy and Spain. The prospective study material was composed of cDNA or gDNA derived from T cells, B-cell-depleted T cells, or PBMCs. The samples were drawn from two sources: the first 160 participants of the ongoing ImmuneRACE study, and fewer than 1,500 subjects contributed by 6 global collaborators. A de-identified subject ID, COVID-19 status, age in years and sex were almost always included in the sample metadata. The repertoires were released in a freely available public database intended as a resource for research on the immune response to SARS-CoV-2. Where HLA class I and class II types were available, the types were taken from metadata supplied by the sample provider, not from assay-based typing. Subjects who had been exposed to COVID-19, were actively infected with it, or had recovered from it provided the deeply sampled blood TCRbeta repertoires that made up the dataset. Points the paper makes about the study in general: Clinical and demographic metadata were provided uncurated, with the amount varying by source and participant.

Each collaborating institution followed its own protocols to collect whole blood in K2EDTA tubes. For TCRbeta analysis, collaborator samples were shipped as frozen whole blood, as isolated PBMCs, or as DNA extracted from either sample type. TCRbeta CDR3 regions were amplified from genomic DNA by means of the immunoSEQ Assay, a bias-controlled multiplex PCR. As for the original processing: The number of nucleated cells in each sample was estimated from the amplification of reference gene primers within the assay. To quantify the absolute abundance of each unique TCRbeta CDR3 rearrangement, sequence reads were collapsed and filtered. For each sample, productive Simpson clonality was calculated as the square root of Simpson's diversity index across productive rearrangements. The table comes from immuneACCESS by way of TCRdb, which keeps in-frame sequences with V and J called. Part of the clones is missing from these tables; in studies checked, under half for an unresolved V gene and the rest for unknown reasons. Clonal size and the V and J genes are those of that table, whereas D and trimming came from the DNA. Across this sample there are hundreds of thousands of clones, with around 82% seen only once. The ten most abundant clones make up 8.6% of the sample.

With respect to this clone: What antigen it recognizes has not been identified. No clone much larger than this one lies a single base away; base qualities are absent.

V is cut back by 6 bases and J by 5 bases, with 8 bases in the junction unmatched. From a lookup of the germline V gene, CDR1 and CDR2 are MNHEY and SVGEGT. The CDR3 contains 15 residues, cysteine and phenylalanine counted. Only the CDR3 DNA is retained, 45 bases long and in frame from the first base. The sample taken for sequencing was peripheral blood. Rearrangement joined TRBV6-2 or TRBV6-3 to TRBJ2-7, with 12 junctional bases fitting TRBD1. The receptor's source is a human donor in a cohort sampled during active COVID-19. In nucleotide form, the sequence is TGTGCCAGCAGCCAAGCCGGGACAGGGGGCGACGAGCAGTACTTC. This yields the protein CASSQAGTGGDEQYF.